The clone carrying this T cell receptor (beta chain) was seen more than once but under ten times. What it binds is unknown. This entry is derived from a study of response to subunit inactivated influenza vaccine. Study-wide results and caveats: New T cells are recruited in small numbers by each seasonal influenza vaccination, according to the authors' suggestion.

The ends lost 0 bases at V and 2 bases at J; junction bases unmatched: 7. The CDR3 is 17 residues long. CDR1 is SGHRS, CDR2 YFSETQ, per germline. TCRdb analysed the RT-PCR reads with MiXCR anew, one entry per CDR3 protein. The sample carries 800,000 or so distinct CDR3 sequences, 20% to 25% recorded once. This specimen was PBMCs from blood, taken 5 days after vaccination. The chain couples TRBV5-1 to TRBJ2-1, with 8 nucleotides matching TRBD2. The TCR was taken from a man in his fifties who received an inactivated influenza vaccine. CDR3 DNA: TGCGCCAGCAGCTTGGGGGTTACTAGCGGACCCTACAATGAGCAGTTCTTC. Translating gives CASSLGVTSGPYNEQFF.